The 30 T cell receptor beta chains listed next were all sequenced from one sample in a study of blood T cell repertoires in COVID-19. Generated by immunoSEQ multiplex PCR, the TCRdb table keeps only in-frame clones and is missing some. The repertoire has 170,000 or so clones, about 86% of them found once; the top ten carry roughly 0.9%. Sequenced input: peripheral blood. The receptors originated from a young woman who had recovered from COVID-19.

The J gene is TRBJ2-7, the V gene TRBV12-2; the table's D call, TRBD2, has no DNA check behind it. TRBV12-2 is shown as a pseudogene. CDR3 length equals 17 residues. Written as DNA, the CDR3 is TGTGCAAGTCGCCCCGACCTGGCGGGGGGTGGTCGCTACGAGCAGTACGTC. Its translation is CASRPDLAGGGRYEQYV.

The V call is TRBV5-5, the J call TRBJ1-5; D may be TRBD1 (5 bases). The CDR3 is 14 amino acids. Trimming shortened V by 0 bases and J by 4 bases, and 8 bases separated the two germline ends. Germline loops: CDR1 SGHKS, CDR2 YYEKEE (reference sequence). In DNA form, the CDR3 reads TGTGCCAGCAGCTTGGTACCAGGGAATCAGCCCCAGCATTTT. It codes for CASSLVPGNQPQHF.

This clone was seen once. As DNA, the CDR3 is TGTGCCAGCAGTAAGCCATATGGGAACACTGAAGCTTTCTTT. Its translation: CASSKPYGNTEAFF. The chain has TRBV6-5 and TRBJ1-1, with D unclear. This CDR3 spans 14 amino acids. Germline CDR1 is MNHEY and CDR2 is SVGAGI. V lost 5 bases and J 1 base, leaving 11 bases between the germline ends.

The V gene is TRBV7-9, the J gene TRBJ1-2, with 10 bases lining up with TRBD1. This CDR3 spans 18 amino acids. J gave up 7 bases and V 1 base, and 15 bases lay outside the gene matches. Germline CDR1 reads SEHNR; CDR2 reads FQNEAQ (reference sequence). In DNA, the CDR3 is TGTGCCAGCAGCTTAGTGCTGACAGGGGGCGCAGGCAATGCTGGCTACACCTTC. This translates into CASSLVLTGGAGNAGYTF.

J is TRBJ2-2 and V is TRBV9; tentatively, D is TRBD1 (6 bases). CDR1 is SGDLS, CDR2 YYNGEE, per germline. V lost 0 bases and J 5 bases, leaving 14 bases between the germline ends. The CDR3 covers 16 residues. In DNA form, the CDR3 reads TGTGCCAGCAGCGTAGTACCAGGGGCGTATACCGGGGAGCTGTTTTTT. Its translation: CASSVVPGAYTGELFF.

The rearrangement links TRBV24-1 to TRBJ1-2; 9 bases agree with TRBD1. Germline CDR1 is KGHDR and CDR2 is SFDVKD. This CDR3 contains 14 residues. V was pared by 7 bases and J by 7 bases, with 9 bases of the junction left unmatched. This CDR3 reads CATSVTGGSSGYTF. CDR3 coding DNA: TGTGCCACCAGCGTTACAGGGGGCTCTTCTGGCTACACCTTC.

The chain has TRBV6-4 and TRBJ2-5, with 7 positions matching TRBD1. Looked up from germline, CDR1 is MRHNA and CDR2 is SNTAGT. This CDR3 has 16 amino acids. The ends lost 0 bases at V and 5 bases at J; junction bases unmatched: 9. The CDR3 nucleotides are TGTGCCAGCAGTGACTCGGTGGACAGGCACGCGGAGACCCAGTACTTC. Its protein product is CASSDSVDRHAETQYF.

The chain joins TRBV6-6 to TRBJ2-6; 10 positions agree with TRBD1. Trimming took 5 bases from V and 0 from J; bases not matched to a gene: 1. From germline, CDR1 is MNHNY and CDR2 SVGAGI (reference sequence). The CDR3 runs to 16 residues. The CDR3 reads CASSRTGGSGANVLTF. Written as DNA, the CDR3 is TGTGCCAGCAGTCGGACAGGGGGCTCTGGGGCCAACGTCCTGACTTTC.

The V call is TRBV5-4, the J call TRBJ2-5, with 7 positions matching TRBD2. CDR3 length: 15 residues. Germline loops: CDR1 SGHNT, CDR2 YYREEE (reference sequence). With 4 bases clipped from V and 5 bases from J, the junction kept 11 bases outside the gene matches. The CDR3 here is CASSPGGGVMETQYF. The CDR3 coding sequence is TGTGCCAGCAGCCCGGGGGGAGGGGTGATGGAGACCCAGTACTTC.

J is TRBJ1-6 and V is TRBV18; maybe TRBD1 (5 bases). Germline assignment: CDR1 KGHSH and CDR2 LQKENI. Between the trimmed V and J ends, which lost 3 bases and 6 bases, there was a span of 12 bases. This CDR3 is 15 amino acids long. The CDR3 protein is CASSPGQKGNSPLHF. CDR3 sequence (DNA): TGTGCCAGCTCACCCGGACAAAAGGGTAATTCACCCCTCCACTTT.

The chain couples TRBV7-3 to TRBJ2-5; 7 positions match TRBD1. Germline CDR1 and CDR2: SGHTA and FQGTGA. CDR3 size: 14 residues. After removal of 0 bases from V and 3 bases from J, the junction contained 1 base not matched to a gene. The CDR3 DNA is TGTGCCAGCAGCTTAACCGGGACAGAAGAGACCCAGTACTTC. Translated, it gives CASSLTGTEETQYF. Drawing the rest from reference TRBV7-3 and TRBJ2-5, the complete variable domain is GAGVSQTPSNKVTEKGKYVELRCDPISGHTALYWYRQSLGQGPEFLIYFQGTGAADDSGLPNDRFFAVRPEGSVSTLKIQRTERGDSAVYLCASSLTGTEETQYFGPGTRLLVL.

On this clone: The same CDR3 is also encoded by other DNA sequences in this sample. V and J are TRBV27 and TRBJ2-7; D is perhaps TRBD1 (6 bases). Germline CDR1 is MNHEY and CDR2 is SMNVEV (reference sequence). V lost 2 bases and J lost 0, with 14 bases in between. This CDR3 is built from 16 residues. CDR3 sequence reads: CASSLRLGASSYEQYF. CDR3 DNA: TGTGCCAGCAGTTTAAGGCTGGGGGCTAGCTCCTACGAGCAGTACTTC.

The chain carries TRBV19 and TRBJ2-5; D remains unclear. This CDR3 has 13 residues. Trimming shortened V by 0 bases and J by 5 bases, and 7 bases separated the two germline ends. Germline V gene sequence: CDR1 LNHDA, CDR2 SQIVND (reference sequence). The CDR3 here is CASSIESPETQYF. In DNA, the CDR3 is TGTGCCAGTAGTATAGAGTCTCCCGAGACCCAGTACTTC.

This clone has just one count. The gene calls are TRBV7-3 and TRBJ2-1; 9 positions agree with TRBD2. Germline trimming cut 2 bases from V and 8 bases from J; bases unmatched to any gene: 7. Germline V gives CDR1 SGHTA, CDR2 FQGTGA. The length of the CDR3 is 15 residues. The CDR3 sequence: CASSLRSSGVHEQFF. DNA for the CDR3: TGTGCCAGCAGCTTACGATCTAGCGGGGTCCATGAGCAGTTCTTC.

J is TRBJ2-1 and V is TRBV11-3, with 7 nucleotides matching TRBD2. Germline trimming cut 5 bases from V and 7 bases from J; bases unmatched to any gene: 8. CDR1 is SGHNT, CDR2 YENEEA, per germline. This CDR3 has 14 amino acids. DNA for the CDR3: TGTGCCAGCAGCCCAGGGAGGGCCTCGAATGAGCAGTTCTTC. It translates to CASSPGRASNEQFF.

The CDR3 loop reads CASSLGLAGPYEQYV. The CDR3 region has the DNA TGCGCCAGCAGCTTGGGACTAGCGGGACCCTACGAGCAGTACGTC. This rearrangement joins TRBV5-1 to TRBJ2-7; 11 positions agree with TRBD2. CDR1 and CDR2 (germline): SGHRS, YFSETQ. The trim removed 0 bases at V and 2 bases at J, leaving 1 base unmatched. This CDR3 has 15 amino acids.

The chain joins TRBV7-9 to TRBJ1-2, with 10 nucleotides matching TRBD1. There are 15 residues in the CDR3. Losses at the gene ends were 2 bases for V and 1 base for J; bases not matched to a gene: 1. The germline gives CDR1 SEHNR, CDR2 FQNEAQ (reference sequence). The CDR3 here is CASSLRTGGNYGYTF. In DNA, the CDR3 is TGTGCCAGCAGCTTACGGACAGGGGGTAACTATGGCTACACCTTC.

The chain employs TRBV13 and TRBJ2-7; 9 bases align to TRBD2. CDR1 and CDR2 (germline): PRHDT, FYEKMQ (reference sequence). The V gene end was trimmed by 4 bases and the J gene end by 7 bases; junction bases not matched to a gene: 17. The CDR3 is 17 residues long. The CDR3 DNA reads TGTGCCAGCAGCTCGGGAAGGGGTAGCGGGGGCCCTTATGAGCAGTACTTC. It specifies CASSSGRGSGGPYEQYF.

The count of this clone is one. V gene TRBV20-1 combines with J gene TRBJ2-5, with TRBD1 as a possible D gene (6 bases). The CDR3 is 14 residues long. V was shortened by 3 bases and J by 7 bases, with 18 bases between the two germline ends. Germline CDR1 reads DFQATT; CDR2 reads SNEGSKA (reference sequence). The CDR3 DNA is TGCAGTGCTAGTAAATTACAGGGCGTGTTGACCCAGTACTTC. This translates into CSASKLQGVLTQYF.

This clone appeared once. This chain links TRBV25-1 with TRBJ1-1, with 7 bases fitting TRBD1. V trimming: 3 bases; J trimming: 9 bases; junction bases outside the gene matches: 10. Germline V gives CDR1 MGHDK, CDR2 SYGVNS. CDR3 length: 14 amino acids. Here the CDR3 reads CASSDPLTGSKAFF. The DNA for the CDR3 is TGTGCCAGCAGTGATCCTCTGACAGGGTCAAAAGCTTTCTTT. The full variable domain, in which reference TRBV25-1 and TRBJ1-1 provide the parts outside the CDR3, is EADIYQTPRYLVIGTGKKITLECSQTMGHDKMYWYQQDPGMELHLIHYSYGVNSTEKGDLSSESTVSRIRTEHFPLTLESARPSHTSQYLCASSDPLTGSKAFFGQGTRLTVV.

The gene calls are TRBV9 and TRBJ2-5, with TRBD1 identical over 8 bases. There are 15 residues in the CDR3. The germline CDR1 and CDR2 sequences are SGDLS and YYNGEE. V was clipped by 4 bases and J by 4 bases; unmatched bases: 9. In DNA, the CDR3 is TGTGCCAGCAGCAGACCCAGGGGGCGCGTAGAGACCCAGTACTTC. Translated, it gives CASSRPRGRVETQYF.

CDR3 coding DNA: TGTGCCAGCAGCTTAGGCATGACGGGCAATGAGCAGTTCTTC. Protein: CASSLGMTGNEQFF. The chain links TRBV7-9 to TRBJ2-1; the D is unclear. V was pared by 1 base and J by 6 bases, with 10 bases between. The CDR3 contains 14 residues. Germline loops: CDR1 SEHNR, CDR2 FQNEAQ (reference sequence).

V and J are TRBV10-3 and TRBJ2-2; tentative D call: TRBD1 (5 bases). Trimming pared 3 bases from V and 4 bases from J, leaving 21 bases between. The CDR3 extends over 18 amino acids. Germline V gene data show CDR1 as ENHRY and CDR2 as SYGVKD. CDR3 amino acids: CAISESPGHPVGTGELFF. The CDR3 DNA sequence: TGTGCCATCAGTGAATCCCCCGGACATCCCGTCGGCACCGGGGAGCTGTTTTTT.

V is TRBV3-1 (or the pseudogene TRBV3-2) and J is TRBJ2-7; the D gene is possibly TRBD2 (5 bases). The CDR3 runs 14 residues. Looked up from germline, CDR1 is LGHDT and CDR2 is YNNKEL (reference sequence). V was pared by 1 base and J by 7 bases, with 14 bases between. The chain's CDR3 is CASSQGVSPGEQYV. CDR3 bases: TGTGCCAGCAGCCAAGGGGTCTCCCCGGGAGAGCAGTACGTC.

Of note for this clone: This sample also contains other DNA sequences that code for the same CDR3. The chain recombines TRBV5-6 with TRBJ1-1; TRBD1 is a possible D gene (6 bases). This CDR3 contains 14 residues. Germline V gene lookup returns CDR1 SGHDT and CDR2 YYEEEE. Trimming left V 0 bases short and J 2 bases short, with 8 bases between. CDR3 residues: CASSLVGGNTEAFF. In nucleotides, the CDR3 is TGTGCCAGCAGCTTGGTTGGGGGCAACACTGAAGCTTTCTTT.

In this sample, this clone turned up once. V gene TRBV7-9 combines with J gene TRBJ1-4; 7 nucleotides agree with TRBD1. The V gene end was trimmed by 6 bases and the J gene end by 8 bases; junction bases not matched to a gene: 12. The CDR3 extends over 15 amino acids. Germline V gene sequence: CDR1 SEHNR, CDR2 FQNEAQ (reference sequence). The CDR3 coding sequence is TGTGCCAGCAGTCACTTAATAGGGGGCGACGAAAAACTGTTTTTT. Translating it yields CASSHLIGGDEKLFF.

The gene calls are TRBV7-8 and TRBJ1-5; D unresolved. CDR3 length equals 15 residues. The V gene's germline CDR1 is SGHVS and CDR2 FQNEAQ. V was pared by 3 bases and J by 2 bases, with 11 bases between. The CDR3 loop reads CASSLGSLGNQPQHF. In DNA, the CDR3 is TGTGCCAGCAGCTTGGGCAGTTTGGGCAATCAGCCCCAGCATTTT.

The chain couples TRBV4-1 to TRBJ2-3, with 9 bases identical to TRBD2. The trim removed 4 bases at V and 0 bases at J, leaving 11 bases unmatched. CDR1 and CDR2 from the germline V gene are MGHRA and YSYEKL. The CDR3 extends over 18 amino acids. Written as DNA, the CDR3 is TGCGCCAGCAGCCGCGAGCAAGCGGGGGGAACAAGCACAGATACGCAGTATTTT. It specifies CASSREQAGGTSTDTQYF.

The chain combines TRBV23-1 with TRBJ2-3, with 9 nucleotides matching TRBD2. TRBV23-1 is an open reading frame, and its role is uncertain. V shed 0 bases, J shed 0 bases, and the junction held 19 bases outside the gene matches. The length of the CDR3 is 22 residues. This CDR3 is CASSQSGCGLACRTASTDTQYF. In DNA, the CDR3 is TGCGCCAGCAGTCAATCGGGTTGCGGACTAGCGTGCAGAACAGCTAGCACAGATACGCAGTATTTT.

The rearrangement joins TRBV19 to TRBJ2-1; a possible D gene is TRBD2 (5 bases). Trimming stripped 5 bases from V and 3 bases from J, with 14 bases between. Per germline, CDR1 LNHDA and CDR2 SQIVND (reference sequence). This CDR3 has 15 residues. The chain's CDR3 is CASSPPGIGYNEQFF. The CDR3 nucleotides read TGTGCCAGTAGTCCCCCGGGGATAGGCTACAATGAGCAGTTCTTC.